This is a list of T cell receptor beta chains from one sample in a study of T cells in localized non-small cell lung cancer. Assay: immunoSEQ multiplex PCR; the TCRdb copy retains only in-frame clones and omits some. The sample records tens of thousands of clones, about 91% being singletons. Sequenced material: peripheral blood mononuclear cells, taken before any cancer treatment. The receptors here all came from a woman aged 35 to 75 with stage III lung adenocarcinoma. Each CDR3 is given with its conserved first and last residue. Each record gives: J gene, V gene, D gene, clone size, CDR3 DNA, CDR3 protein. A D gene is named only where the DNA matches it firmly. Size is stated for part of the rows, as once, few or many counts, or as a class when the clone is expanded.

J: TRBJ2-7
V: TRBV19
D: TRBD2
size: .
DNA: TGTGCCAGTAGTCGCGGGGGGGCCTACGAGCAGTACTTC
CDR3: CASSRGGAYEQYF

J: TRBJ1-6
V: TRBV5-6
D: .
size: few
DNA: TGTGCCAGCAGCTTGGCTTTGGATTCACCCCTCCACTTT
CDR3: CASSLALDSPLHF

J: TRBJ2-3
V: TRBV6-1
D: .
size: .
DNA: TGTGCCAGCAGTAACCTGTTGCAGAGCACAGATACGCAGTATTTT
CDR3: CASSNLLQSTDTQYF

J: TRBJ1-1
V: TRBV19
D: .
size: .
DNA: TGTGCCAGTATGGTGAACACTGAAGCTTTCTTT
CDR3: CASMVNTEAFF

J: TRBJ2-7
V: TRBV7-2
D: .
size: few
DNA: TGTGCCAGCAGCTCATTACAGGGACTCTACGAGCAGTACTTC
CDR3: CASSSLQGLYEQYF

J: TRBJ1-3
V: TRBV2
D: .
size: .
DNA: TGTGCCAGCAGTGATTTTCTACAGGCTGGAAACACCATATATTTT
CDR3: CASSDFLQAGNTIYF

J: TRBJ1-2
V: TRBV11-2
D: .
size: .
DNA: TGTGCCAGCAGCCCCGGGACTCATGGCTACACCTTC
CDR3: CASSPGTHGYTF

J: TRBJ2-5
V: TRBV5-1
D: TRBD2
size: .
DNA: TGCGCCAGCAGCCCCGGGACGGCGGGAGGGGAGACCCAGTACTTC
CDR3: CASSPGTAGGETQYF

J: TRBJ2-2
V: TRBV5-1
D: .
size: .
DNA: TGCGCCAGCAGCTTGGGGCAGCCCGGGGAGCTGTTTTTT
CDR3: CASSLGQPGELFF

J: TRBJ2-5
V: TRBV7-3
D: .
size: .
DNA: TGTGCCAGCAGCCCAGGGGCGCGCCCGTTCCAAGAGACCCAGTACTTC
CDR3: CASSPGARPFQETQYF

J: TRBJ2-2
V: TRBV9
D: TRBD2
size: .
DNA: TGTGCCAGCAGCGAAGGCGGGGGGGCCTCGATCGGGGAGCTGTTTTTT
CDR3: CASSEGGGASIGELFF

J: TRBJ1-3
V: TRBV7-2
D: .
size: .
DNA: TGTGCCAGCAGCGCGCCACAGGGAGGTGGAAACACCATATATTTT
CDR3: CASSAPQGGGNTIYF

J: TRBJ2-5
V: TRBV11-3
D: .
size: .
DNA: TGTGCCAGCAGCTTGGGACTGAACTCGCAAGAGACCCAGTACTTC
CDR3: CASSLGLNSQETQYF

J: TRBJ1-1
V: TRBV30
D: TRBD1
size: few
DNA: TGTGCCTGGAGCCTAGGACAGGGAGCTTTCTTT
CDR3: CAWSLGQGAFF

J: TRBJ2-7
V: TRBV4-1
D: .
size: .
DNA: TGCGCCAGCAGCCTCGCGGGTGAGCAGTACTTC
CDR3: CASSLAGEQYF

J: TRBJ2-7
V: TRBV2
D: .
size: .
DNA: TGTGCCAGCAGTGAAACTAGACCACCCTACGAGCAGTACTTC
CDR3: CASSETRPPYEQYF

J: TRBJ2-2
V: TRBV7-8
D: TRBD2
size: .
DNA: TGTGCCAGCAGCCCGATACTAGCGGGGGAGAACACCGGGGAGCTGTTTTTT
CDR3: CASSPILAGENTGELFF

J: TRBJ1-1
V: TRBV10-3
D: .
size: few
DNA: TGTGCCATCAGTGAGTCGGGGGGTTTGTCTTTCTTT
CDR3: CAISESGGLSFF

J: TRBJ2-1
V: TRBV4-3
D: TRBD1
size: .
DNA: TGCGCCAGCAGCCAAGATCTTTTCTCAGGGGGTCCGTCCTACAATGAGCAGTTCTTC
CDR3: CASSQDLFSGGPSYNEQFF

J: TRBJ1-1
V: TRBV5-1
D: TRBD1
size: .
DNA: TGCGCCAGCAGCCTATTACAGGGGACTGAAGCTTTCTTT
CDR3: CASSLLQGTEAFF

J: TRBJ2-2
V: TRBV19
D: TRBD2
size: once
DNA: TGTGCCAGTAATTCCGGGACTAGCGGGATCGGGGAGCTGTTTTTT
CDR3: CASNSGTSGIGELFF

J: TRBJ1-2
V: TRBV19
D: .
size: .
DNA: TGTGCCAGTAGTATATCAGTCATACCCGGGACCTTCTATGGCTACACCTTC
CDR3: CASSISVIPGTFYGYTF

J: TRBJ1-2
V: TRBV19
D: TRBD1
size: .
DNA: TGTGCCAGTAGCCCGGCCGGGACAGGGACTACTATGGGCTACACCTTC
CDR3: CASSPAGTGTTMGYTF

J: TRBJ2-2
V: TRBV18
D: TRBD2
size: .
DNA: TGTGCCAGCTCACCACAGGCTAGCGGGAGCACCGGGGAGCTGTTTTTT
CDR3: CASSPQASGSTGELFF

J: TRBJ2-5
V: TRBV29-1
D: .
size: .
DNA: TGCAGCGTTGAATTGGCGGGCTGGGCCCAGTACTTC
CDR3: CSVELAGWAQYF

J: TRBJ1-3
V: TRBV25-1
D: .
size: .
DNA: TGTGCCAGCAGTGCGACAGCCTACTTCTCTGGAAACACCATATATTTT
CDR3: CASSATAYFSGNTIYF

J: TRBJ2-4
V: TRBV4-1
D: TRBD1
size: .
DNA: TGCGCCAGCAGCAAAGACCCCACAGGGGTGGTCAAAAACATTCAGTACTTC
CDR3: CASSKDPTGVVKNIQYF

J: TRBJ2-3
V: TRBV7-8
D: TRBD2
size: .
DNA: TGTGCCAGCAGCTCCCCACCGGGTAGCGGGAGACCTAGCACAGATACGCAGTATTTT
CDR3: CASSSPPGSGRPSTDTQYF

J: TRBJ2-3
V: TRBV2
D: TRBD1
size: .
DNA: TGTGCCAGCAGTGATTCCGGGGACAGCGAAAAGTATTTT
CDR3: CASSDSGDSEKYF

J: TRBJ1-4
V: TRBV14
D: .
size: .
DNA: TGTGCCAGCAGCCCGTTTGGAGAAAAACTGTTTTTT
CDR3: CASSPFGEKLFF

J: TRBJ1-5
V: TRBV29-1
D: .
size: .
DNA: TGCAGCGTTGAAGTGACAGGCAATCAGCCCCAGCATTTT
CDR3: CSVEVTGNQPQHF

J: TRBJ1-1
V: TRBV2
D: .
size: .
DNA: TGTGCCAGCACCATTGACTTGGTCAACACTGAAGCTTTCTTT
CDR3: CASTIDLVNTEAFF

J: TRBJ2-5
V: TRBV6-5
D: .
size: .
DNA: TGTGCCAGCAGATCCCCGACAGAAAACCAAGAGACCCAGTACTTC
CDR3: CASRSPTENQETQYF

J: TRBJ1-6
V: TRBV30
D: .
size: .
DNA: TGTGCCTGGAGTGTACAGTCCCAGGGGAATTCACCCCTCCACTTT
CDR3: CAWSVQSQGNSPLHF

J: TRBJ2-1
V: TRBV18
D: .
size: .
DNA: TGTGCCAGCTCCCCGGGAGGCAGGGGCTACAATGAGCAGTTCTTC
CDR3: CASSPGGRGYNEQFF

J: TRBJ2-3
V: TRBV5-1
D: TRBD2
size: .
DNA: TGCGCCAGCAGCATCTCCCTGGGGGGGAACACAGATACGCAGTATTTT
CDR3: CASSISLGGNTDTQYF

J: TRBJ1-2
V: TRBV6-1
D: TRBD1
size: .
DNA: TGTGCCAGCAGTGAATCCATGGACAGGGGACTTCTCTATGGCTACACCTTC
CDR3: CASSESMDRGLLYGYTF